This passage covers 18 T cell receptor beta chains from one sample sequenced in a study of shared clonotypes between healthy human individuals. Measured with immunoSEQ multiplex PCR; TCRdb has only the in-frame clones, and not every one. The data show about 1.1 million clones, approximately 80% seen once. Sequences were obtained from memory CD4+ T cells from PBMCs. Regarding subset: CD45RA-negative fraction. The receptor source for this set is a man younger than 35 in good health. Some clones in this sample may be carry-over from other donors' samples.

The chain employs TRBV30 and TRBJ2-2; D remains unclear. The CDR3 has 14 residues. Germline values: CDR1 GTSNPN, CDR2 SVGIG (reference sequence). Trimming took 4 bases from V and 7 from J, leaving 16 bases between them. CDR3: CAWKPGSYHGELFF. The DNA of the CDR3 is TGTGCCTGGAAACCCGGGTCCTACCACGGGGAGCTGTTTTTT.

The sample holds a few counts of this clone. The rearrangement links TRBV7-8 to TRBJ1-2, with a possible D match to TRBD1 (5 bases). Germline V gene lookup returns CDR1 SGHVS and CDR2 FQNEAQ. V was cut by 1 base and J by 8 bases, with 17 bases left in between. The CDR3 totals 15 residues. In DNA form, the CDR3 reads TGTGCCAGCAGCTTAGTCCCGGGGACGATAGGGGGCTACACCTTC. It translates to CASSLVPGTIGGYTF.

The chain has TRBV28 and TRBJ2-5; unclear D gene. Near its end, the DNA agrees better with TRBJ2-7, so the J call may be wrong. This CDR3 spans 11 amino acids. Germline CDR1 reads MDHEN; CDR2 reads SYDVKM. The DNA of the CDR3 is TGTGCCAGCGGGCTTTCCTACGAGCAGTACTTC. Its translation: CASGLSYEQYF.

This chain connects TRBV2 to TRBJ2-7, with TRBD2 identical over 7 bases. This CDR3 contains 14 residues. After removal of 7 bases from V and 6 bases from J, the junction contained 12 bases not matched to a gene. Germline CDR1 and CDR2: SNHLY and FYNNEI. CDR3 DNA sequence: TGTGCCAGCACAACCCTGGCGGGAGCGGTCGAGCAGTACTTC. This gives the protein CASTTLAGAVEQYF.

Concerning this clone itself: This specimen includes other DNA sequences encoding the same CDR3. The rearrangement uses TRBV5-6 and TRBJ2-5; possibly TRBD1 for D (5 bases). The length of the CDR3 is 12 residues. Germline assignment: CDR1 SGHDT and CDR2 YYEEEE. Trimming cost V 1 base and J 4 bases, with 5 bases left between them. The CDR3 DNA sequence: TGTGCCAGCAGCTTGAGGGGAGAGACCCAGTACTTC. This gives the protein CASSLRGETQYF.

CDR3 nucleotides: TGTGCCAGCTCACTCGACTCTGGGGCCAACGTCCTGACTTTC. It is translated as CASSLDSGANVLTF. The chain uses TRBV18 and TRBJ2-6; D not resolved. The V and J ends lost 4 bases and 0 bases respectively, with 4 bases between them. The length of the CDR3 is 14 residues. Germline V gene lookup returns CDR1 KGHSH and CDR2 LQKENI.

The sample holds a few counts of this clone. The rearrangement joins TRBV4-1 to TRBJ2-1; 9 bases are shared with TRBD1. J gave up 1 base and V 8 bases, and 9 bases lay outside the gene matches. The CDR3 runs 16 residues. Germline assignment: CDR1 MGHRA and CDR2 YSYEKL. In DNA, the CDR3 is TGCGCCAGCGCACCGGGACAGGGAGAATCCTACAATGAGCAGTTCTTC. Encoded protein: CASAPGQGESYNEQFF.

This clone was recorded once. J is TRBJ2-1 and V is TRBV29-1; 10 nucleotides match TRBD2. V was pared by 3 bases and J by 10 bases, with 6 bases of the junction left unmatched. From germline, CDR1 is SQVTM and CDR2 ANQGSEA. The CDR3 length is 13 residues. The CDR3: CSVEASGSEEQFF. Written as DNA, the CDR3 is TGCAGCGTTGAGGCTAGCGGGAGTGAAGAGCAGTTCTTC.

The chain is built from TRBV6-1 and TRBJ2-1; weak D call: TRBD2 (5 bases). The CDR3 length is 15 residues. The germline V and J ends were trimmed by 7 bases and 2 bases, with 15 bases remaining between them. In germline, CDR1 is MNHNS, CDR2 SASEGT. CDR3 bases: TGTGCCAGCATGGGGAATACGGGGACCTACAATGAGCAGTTCTTC. This encodes CASMGNTGTYNEQFF.

CDR3 DNA: TGTGCCATCAGAGGGGGGGAGACTGAAGCTTTCTTT. Its protein product is CAIRGGETEAFF. J is TRBJ1-1 and V is TRBV10-3; perhaps TRBD1 as D (6 bases). The CDR3 runs 12 residues. CDR1 is ENHRY and CDR2 is SYGVKD in the germline V gene. The V gene lost 6 bases and the J gene lost 5 bases, with 10 bases spanning the gap.

There are a few counts of this clone. The J gene is TRBJ1-5, the V gene TRBV2; D is perhaps TRBD1 (5 bases). This CDR3 has 15 residues. Germline CDR1 SNHLY, CDR2 FYNNEI. Trimming removed 3 bases at V and 11 bases at J, with 20 bases between. As DNA, the CDR3 is TGTGCCAGCAGTGATTCCCCAGGGAGGGCCCGAACCCAGCATTTT. This codes for CASSDSPGRARTQHF. The full variable domain, with the rest looked up from reference TRBV2 and TRBJ1-5, is EPEVTQTPSHQVTQMGQEVILRCVPISNHLYFYWYRQILGQKVEFLVSFYNNEISEKSEIFDDQFSVERPDGSNFTLKIRSTKLEDSAMYFCASSDSPGRARTQHFGDGTRLSIL.

This chain links TRBV5-1 with TRBJ2-5; TRBD1 aligns across 7 bases. The trim removed 4 bases at V and 3 bases at J, leaving 6 bases unmatched. Germline V gives CDR1 SGHRS, CDR2 YFSETQ. This CDR3 has 14 amino acids. The CDR3: CASSIPGQKETQYF. The CDR3 coding sequence is TGCGCCAGCAGCATACCGGGACAGAAAGAGACCCAGTACTTC.

This sequence joins TRBV14 and TRBJ2-1; no clear D gene. The CDR3 is 18 residues long. V gave up 1 base and J gave up 0 bases, with 16 bases separating them. The germline V gene encodes CDR1 SGHDN and CDR2 FVKESK. DNA of the CDR3: TGTGCCAGCAGCCAAGGACATATACGGAAGTTCTCCTACAATGAGCAGTTCTTC. This translates into CASSQGHIRKFSYNEQFF.

This clone was recorded a few times. The J gene is TRBJ2-7, the V gene TRBV30; D gene ambiguous. The germline V gene has CDR1 GTSNPN and CDR2 SVGIG (reference sequence). The CDR3 totals 14 residues. Trimming took 5 bases from V and 0 from J, leaving 14 bases between them. The CDR3 protein is CAWSKLGISYEQYF. In nucleotides, the CDR3 is TGTGCCTGGTCGAAATTAGGGATCTCCTACGAGCAGTACTTC. Filled out from reference TRBV30 and TRBJ2-7, the complete variable domain reads SQTIHQWPATLVQPVGSPLSLECTVEGTSNPNLYWYRQAAGRGLQLLFYSVGIGQISSEVPQNLSASRPQDRQFILSSKKLLLSDSGFYLCAWSKLGISYEQYFGPGTRLTVT.

The chain employs TRBV28 and TRBJ1-5; D is perhaps TRBD1 (5 bases). Germline V lookup: CDR1 MDHEN, CDR2 SYDVKM. Trimming took off 1 base at V and 7 bases at J, with 8 bases between the two ends. This CDR3 is built from 13 residues. The CDR3 spells CASSLYQGQPQHF. As DNA, the CDR3 is TGTGCCAGCAGTTTATATCAGGGCCAGCCCCAGCATTTT.

The chain has TRBV4-3 and TRBJ1-2; D not certain. The CDR3 runs to 15 residues. Trimming stripped 1 base from V and 4 bases from J, with 13 bases between. CDR1 and CDR2 (germline): LGHNA, YSLEER. The CDR3 nucleotides are TGCGCCAGCAGCCAAGCAAGGTCGGAGGGCTATGGCTACACCTTC. This gives the protein CASSQARSEGYGYTF.

This chain uses TRBV9 with TRBJ2-4; D may be TRBD1 (7 bases). V dropped 4 bases and J dropped 9 bases, with 20 bases sitting between them. CDR1 and CDR2 from the germline V gene are SGDLS and YYNGEE. CDR3 size: 15 residues. The CDR3 region has the DNA TGTGCCAGCAGCCCTAACCCGGCAGGGGGAGGCATTCAGTACTTC. This encodes CASSPNPAGGGIQYF.

A few counts support this clone. The chain couples TRBV28 to TRBJ1-5, with D unclear. CDR3 length: 15 residues. The germline gives CDR1 MDHEN, CDR2 SYDVKM. Trimming removed 5 bases at V and 2 bases at J, with 13 bases between. The CDR3 here is CASSPGVRGNQPQHF. The CDR3 DNA reads as TGTGCCAGCAGTCCAGGTGTAAGGGGCAATCAGCCCCAGCATTTT.